This passage covers 30 T cell receptor beta chains from one sample sequenced in a study of regulatory T cells in long-lasting Graves disease (dated by TCRdb to the early 2020s). The time point label, as the study defines it: newly diagnosed GD, antithyroid drugs for less than 3 months. For both TCR sequencing and RNA sequencing, RNA was extracted from PBMCs in TRIzol. Receptor libraries were prepared by multiplex PCR. These reads were obtained on an Illumina HiSeq 4000. CDR3 regions were amplified by Arm-PCR with iRepertoire HTBI primers to construct TCR beta libraries. TCRdb trimmed public reads at Q25 via fastp, called clones via MiXCR and kept in-frame beta chains. Each CDR3 protein gets just one entry, which takes the most common genes and DNA from the rows behind it. This sample is represented by approximately 400,000 distinct CDR3 sequences; about 15% of them were singletons. Jointly, the top ten make up 15% to 20% of the sample.

Another study also made use of these data, one on T cells in Graves' hyperthyroidism and ophthalmopathy.

Source: peripheral blood mononuclear cells (PBMCs), taken at new diagnosis, from a patient treated with antithyroid drugs. The receptor source for this set is a woman aged 30 to 39 with Graves disease. Donor details come from another sample of the same person, matched by shared clones.

The sample holds many counts of this clonotype. The chain recombines TRBV5-5 with TRBJ1-1, with D tentatively TRBD1 (5 bases). The CDR3 loop spans 15 amino acids. Trimming left V 6 bases short and J 8 bases short, with 23 bases between. Germline CDR1 SGHKS, CDR2 YYEKEE (reference sequence). The CDR3 sequence: CASTTGRGSVREAFF. The CDR3 DNA sequence: TGTGCCAGCACCACCGGCCGGGGGAGCGTCCGCGAAGCTTTCTTT.

Only a few counts were recorded for this clonotype. The junction shows a germline mismatch at one end, possibly a read error. This chain links TRBV6-5 with TRBJ1-6; no clear D. In germline, CDR1 is MNHEY, CDR2 SVGAGI. CDR3 length: 13 amino acids. The CDR3 region is CASSHSTQANSFF. The DNA of the CDR3 is TGTGCCAGCAGTCACTCGACTCAAGCGAATTCATTCTTT.

This clonotype was observed at least ten times. The chain employs TRBV20-1 and TRBJ2-3, with 11 bases that match TRBD1. The germline V gene encodes CDR1 DFQATT and CDR2 SNEGSKA (reference sequence). The CDR3 covers 14 residues. The trim removed 3 bases at V and 1 base at J, leaving 0 bases unmatched. CDR3 region: CSARGQGGTDTQYF. CDR3 sequence (DNA): TGCAGTGCTAGGGGACAGGGGGGCACAGATACGCAGTATTTT.

The rearrangement uses TRBV4-2 and TRBJ2-7; 8 bases line up with TRBD1. CDR1 LGHNA and CDR2 YNFKEQ come from the germline V gene. Trimming removed 1 base from V and 2 bases from J; junction bases left unmatched: 4. The CDR3 contains 15 residues. Here the CDR3 reads CASSQAQGAPYEQYF. The DNA for the CDR3 is TGTGCCAGCAGCCAAGCCCAGGGGGCGCCCTACGAGCAGTACTTC.

This clonotype was recorded at least ten times. The chain has TRBV10-3 and TRBJ2-3, with D perhaps TRBD1 or TRBD2 (5 bases each). The V end was cut by 7 bases, the J end by 2 bases, with 10 bases between. The germline CDR1 and CDR2 sequences are ENHRY and SYGVKD. There are 13 residues in the CDR3. CDR3 coding DNA: TGTGCCATCACGGGACGGACCACAGATACGCAGTATTTT. Translating gives CAITGRTTDTQYF.

The V gene is TRBV5-1, the J gene TRBJ2-3; TRBD2 matches at 13 bases. Germline CDR1 reads SGHRS; CDR2 reads YFSETQ. This CDR3 is built from 20 residues. After removal of 5 bases from V and 2 bases from J, the junction contained 17 bases not matched to a gene. As DNA, the CDR3 is TGCGCCAGCAGTCGATTCACTAGCGGGAGGGGGCTGAATGCCACAGATACGCAGTATTTT. Encoded protein: CASSRFTSGRGLNATDTQYF.

This clonotype has only a few counts. The chain joins TRBV10-1 to TRBJ2-3; 8 bases align to TRBD2. The CDR3 covers 15 residues. Trimming removed 4 bases from V and 2 bases from J; junction bases left unmatched: 5. Germline CDR1 and CDR2: WNHNN and SYGVQD (reference sequence). CDR3 nucleotides: TGCGCCAGCAGTGTGGCGGGAGGACCCACAGATACGCAGTATTTT. This gives the protein CASSVAGGPTDTQYF.

The sample holds one count of this clonotype. The chain uses TRBV6-1 and TRBJ1-3; D uncertain. The CDR3 has 14 amino acids. CDR1 and CDR2 from the germline V gene are MNHNS and SASEGT. The V end was cut by 5 bases, the J end by 4 bases, with 12 bases between. The CDR3 here is CASSSHLQGNTIYF. CDR3 sequence (DNA): TGTGCCAGCAGTAGCCATCTACAGGGAAACACCATATATTTT.

This clonotype showed up many times. This rearrangement joins TRBV27 to TRBJ2-7; TRBD2 matches 7 bases. With 4 bases clipped from V and 1 base from J, the junction kept 7 bases outside the gene matches. The germline CDR1 and CDR2 sequences are MNHEY and SMNVEV (reference sequence). The CDR3 contains 15 residues. The CDR3 spells CASSSASSGSYEQYF. The CDR3 DNA follows: TGTGCCAGCAGTTCGGCATCTAGCGGTTCCTACGAGCAGTACTTC.

This clonotype was seen ten or more times. The chain joins TRBV5-5 to TRBJ2-4; D is unresolved. Trimming removed 0 bases from V and 7 bases from J, with 8 bases in between. The CDR3 extends over 13 amino acids. Germline V lookup: CDR1 SGHKS, CDR2 YYEKEE (reference sequence). This CDR3 reads CASSLEGLNIQYF. The CDR3 bases are TGTGCCAGCAGCTTGGAAGGGTTGAACATTCAGTACTTC.

To note about this clonotype: A read error is possible here, since a much larger clone lies one base away. This chain links TRBV6-1 with TRBJ2-7; TRBD2 might be the D (5 bases). V shed 6 bases and J shed 2 bases, with 17 bases lying between them. This CDR3 spans 15 amino acids. Germline CDR1 is MNHNS and CDR2 is SASEGT. The CDR3 spells CASSGGQALTYEQYF. CDR3 DNA sequence: TGTGCCAGCAGCGGCGGGCAGGCGTTAACCTACGAGCAGTACTTC.

As regards this clonotype: One base separates it from a far larger clone, so it is likely a read error. V usage is TRBV18 and J usage is TRBJ2-1; D might be TRBD2 (5 bases). Trimming cost V 2 bases and J 13 bases, with 12 bases left between them. The length of the CDR3 is 12 residues. Germline lookup yields CDR1 KGHSH and CDR2 LQKENI. This CDR3 is CASSPNGETQFF. CDR3 in DNA: TGTGCCAGCTCACCAAACGGGGAGACCCAGTTCTTC. Using reference TRBV18 and TRBJ2-1 for the parts outside the CDR3, the full variable domain is NAGVMQNPRHLVRRRGQEARLRCSPMKGHSHVYWYRQLPEEGLKFMVYLQKENIIDESGMPKERFSAEFPKEGPSILRIQQVVRGDSAAYFCASSPNGETQFFGPGTRLTVL.

Ten or more counts support this clonotype. J is TRBJ2-2 and V is TRBV28, with D uncertain. The CDR3 consists of 14 residues. The V gene lost 7 bases and the J gene lost 4 bases, with 13 bases spanning the gap. Looked up from germline, CDR1 is MDHEN and CDR2 is SYDVKM. The CDR3 protein is CASNPNRRTGELFF. Written as DNA, the CDR3 is TGTGCCAGCAACCCCAATAGGCGCACCGGGGAGCTGTTTTTT.

The chain combines TRBV7-8 with TRBJ2-1; TRBD2 aligns across 8 bases. CDR1 and CDR2 from the germline V gene are SGHVS and FQNEAQ. Trimming cost V 1 base and J 4 bases; bases outside gene matches: 6. The CDR3 length is 16 residues. The CDR3 reads CASSLVASGLYNEQFF. DNA of the CDR3: TGTGCCAGCAGCTTAGTAGCTAGCGGGCTTTACAATGAGCAGTTCTTC.

This clonotype was counted many times. V is TRBV6-2 or TRBV6-3 and J is TRBJ1-2; possibly TRBD1 for D (5 bases). Deletions cut 5 bases from V and 6 bases from J, with 19 bases between. The length of the CDR3 is 15 residues. Germline CDR1 and CDR2: MNHEY and SVGEGT. The CDR3 spells CASSGIGHGRDGYTF. For the CDR3, the DNA is TGTGCCAGCAGTGGGATAGGACACGGAAGGGATGGCTACACCTTC.

This clonotype was seen many times. The chain links TRBV3-1 to TRBJ2-7, with D tentatively TRBD1 (7 bases). V dropped 4 bases and J dropped 1 base, with 11 bases sitting between them. The CDR3 loop spans 14 amino acids. Per germline, CDR1 LGHDT and CDR2 YNNKEL (reference sequence). CDR3 protein: CASSPAGGSYEQYF. Written as DNA, the CDR3 is TGTGCCAGCAGCCCCGCAGGGGGGTCCTACGAGCAGTACTTC.

This clonotype showed up just a few times. This rearrangement joins TRBV2 to TRBJ1-6; D might be TRBD1 (6 bases). CDR3 length: 15 amino acids. Trimming took 5 bases from V and 5 from J, leaving 13 bases between them. Per germline, CDR1 SNHLY and CDR2 FYNNEI. Here the CDR3 DNA reads TGTGCCAGCAGTTCGGGGGCCGTCCATAATTCACCCCTCCACTTT. Translated: CASSSGAVHNSPLHF.

This clonotype was counted ten times or more. The chain has TRBV3-1 and TRBJ1-5, with unresolved D. Trimming removed 0 bases at V and 7 bases at J, with 10 bases between. The CDR3 is made up of 14 amino acids. Germline CDR1 and CDR2: LGHDT and YNNKEL (reference sequence). CDR3 amino acids: CASSQDRGHQPQHF. The CDR3 DNA is TGTGCCAGCAGCCAAGATAGAGGCCACCAGCCCCAGCATTTT. The full variable domain, with the rest looked up from reference TRBV3-1 and TRBJ1-5, is DTAVSQTPKYLVTQMGNDKSIKCEQNLGHDTMYWYKQDSKKFLKIMFSYNNKELIINETVPNRFSPKSPDKAHLNLHINSLELGDSAVYFCASSQDRGHQPQHFGDGTRLSIL.

The table lists this clonotype with many counts. The chain has TRBV6-2 or TRBV6-3 and TRBJ1-1, with unresolved D. CDR1 is MNHEY and CDR2 is SVGEGT in the germline V gene. This CDR3 spans 12 amino acids. The V gene lost 3 bases and the J gene lost 6 bases, with 8 bases spanning the gap. In DNA form, the CDR3 reads TGTGCCAGCAGTTATGTCGGCGCTGAAGCTTTCTTT. It is translated as CASSYVGAEAFF.

Turning to this clonotype: Given a much more abundant clone one base away, this may be a read error. The V call is TRBV11-2, the J call TRBJ2-3; the D is unclear. The CDR3 has 15 residues. From germline, CDR1 is SGHAT and CDR2 FQNNGV. The CDR3 sequence: CASSLSIRATDTRYF. In nucleotides, the CDR3 is TGTGCCAGCAGCTTATCGATTCGGGCCACAGATACGCGGTATTTT.

The rearrangement uses TRBV28 and TRBJ2-5; the D call may be TRBD1 or TRBD2 (6 bases each). The length of the CDR3 is 15 residues. In germline, CDR1 is MDHEN, CDR2 SYDVKM. Trimming pared 2 bases from V and 5 bases from J, leaving 15 bases between. CDR3 sequence reads: CASSLTGGWAETQYF. CDR3 DNA sequence: TGTGCCAGCAGTTTAACCGGGGGCTGGGCGGAGACCCAGTACTTC.

This clonotype was observed a few times. This sequence joins TRBV19 and TRBJ2-1; the match to TRBD2 covers 9 bases. This CDR3 is built from 14 residues. The V gene's germline CDR1 is LNHDA and CDR2 SQIVND (reference sequence). V lost 3 bases to trimming and J lost 7 bases; unmatched junction nucleotides: 4. CDR3 coding DNA: TGTGCCAGTAGTATCGGGACTAGCTTGAATGAGCAGTTCTTC. It specifies CASSIGTSLNEQFF. Filled out from reference TRBV19 and TRBJ2-1, the complete variable domain reads DGGITQSPKYLFRKEGQNVTLSCEQNLNHDAMYWYRQDPGQGLRLIYYSQIVNDFQKGDIAEGYSVSREKKESFPLTVTSAQKNPTAFYLCASSIGTSLNEQFFGPGTRLTVL.

This clonotype was recorded many times. J is TRBJ2-3 and V is TRBV11-2, with 11 bases identical to TRBD2. The CDR3 has 16 residues. Germline V gene data show CDR1 as SGHAT and CDR2 as FQNNGV. Trimming cost V 8 bases and J 2 bases; bases outside gene matches: 9. The CDR3 coding sequence is TGTGCCAGCTCGGTGGGACTAGCGGTTTCCACAGATACGCAGTATTTT. This sequence encodes CASSVGLAVSTDTQYF.

This clonotype was counted at least ten times. The chain links TRBV28 to TRBJ2-1, with no clear D. Trimming took off 3 bases at V and 8 bases at J, with 5 bases between the two ends. The CDR3 spans 11 residues. Germline lookup yields CDR1 MDHEN and CDR2 SYDVKM. The CDR3 nucleotides read TGTGCCAGCAGTTTGTTGCATGAGCAGTTCTTC. This encodes CASSLLHEQFF.

This clonotype was detected ten times or more. The chain carries TRBV19 and TRBJ2-7; no clear D. CDR3 length: 13 amino acids. Germline CDR1 is LNHDA and CDR2 is SQIVND (reference sequence). V dropped 5 bases and J dropped 7 bases, with 15 bases sitting between them. The CDR3 bases are TGTGCCAGTAGTCCCCGAACTGGTGCGGAGCAGTACTTC. Translated: CASSPRTGAEQYF.

The V and J genes are TRBV4-1 and TRBJ2-5, with 8 nucleotides matching TRBD1. Per the germline V gene, CDR1 is MGHRA and CDR2 is YSYEKL. J was trimmed by 5 bases and V by 1 base; bases with no gene match: 15. The CDR3 has 18 amino acids. CDR3 region: CASSQVKGPRGHFETQYF. DNA of the CDR3: TGCGCCAGCAGCCAAGTCAAGGGCCCCAGGGGGCATTTCGAGACCCAGTACTTC.

This clonotype showed up just a few times. V and J are TRBV6-1 and TRBJ2-7, with 11 positions matching TRBD1. The CDR3 runs 13 residues. Germline CDR1 is MNHNS and CDR2 is SASEGT. The junction had 6 bases not matched to a gene; V was cut back by 7 bases and J by 7 bases. The chain's CDR3 is CASTGQGAREQYF. DNA of the CDR3: TGTGCCAGCACAGGACAGGGGGCGAGGGAGCAGTACTTC.

V and J are TRBV27 and TRBJ2-3; 11 bases are a match to TRBD2. Germline lookup yields CDR1 MNHEY and CDR2 SMNVEV (reference sequence). V lost 6 bases and J lost 4; bases outside the gene matches: 6. The CDR3 runs 15 residues. The CDR3 bases are TGTGCCAGCAGGGGGGGGACTAGCGGCCCAGATACGCAGTATTTT. Its protein is CASRGGTSGPDTQYF.

This clonotype was found many times. V gene TRBV12-3 or TRBV12-4 combines with J gene TRBJ1-2, with D possibly matching TRBD1 (5 bases). CDR3 length: 15 residues. Deletions cut 7 bases from V and 2 bases from J, with 17 bases between. CDR3 DNA sequence: TGTGCCAGCACCTTGGCCAGGGCCGGAAACTATGGCTACACCTTC. This gives the protein CASTLARAGNYGYTF.

This clonotype occurred once. A read error is possible here, since a much larger clone lies one base away. The CDR3 ends on some other residue instead of the conserved phenylalanine or tryptophan, so this is likely a read error. This chain uses TRBV12-3 or TRBV12-4 with TRBJ2-3; 7 nucleotides align to TRBD2. The CDR3 covers 14 residues. With V trimmed by 8 bases and J by 8 bases, 13 bases remained unmatched. In DNA form, the CDR3 reads TGTGCCAGCGCGGGGGTCCTAGACGCATTTACGCAGTATCTT. Its protein product is CASAGVLDAFTQYL.